These T cell receptor beta chains were read from a single sample in a study of CD8+ T cells in alopecia areata. TCRdb keeps only in-frame clones here, not all; method: immunoSEQ multiplex PCR. The sample consists of about 140,000 clones, 55% of them appearing once. Specimen: CD4+ T cells sorted from blood. The receptors were gathered from a human donor in good health. CDR3s include the opening cysteine and the closing phenylalanine or tryptophan. Fields, in order: clone size, V gene, J gene, D gene, CDR3 protein, CDR3 DNA. The D gene is left open where the match is weak. Rows give clone size only sometimes, using once, few, many, or a class for an expanded clone.

clone size: few
V gene: TRBV29-1
J gene: TRBJ2-7
D gene: .
CDR3 protein: CSVGGKQYF
CDR3 DNA: TGCAGCGTAGGGGGGAAGCAGTACTTC

clone size: few
V gene: TRBV7-9
J gene: TRBJ1-4
D gene: .
CDR3 protein: CASSHFSGGDEKLFF
CDR3 DNA: TGTGCCAGCAGCCACTTTTCCGGGGGGGATGAAAAACTGTTTTTT

clone size: .
V gene: TRBV19
J gene: TRBJ2-7
D gene: TRBD1
CDR3 protein: CASARDREYEQYF
CDR3 DNA: TGTGCCAGTGCCCGGGACAGGGAATACGAGCAGTACTTC

clone size: .
V gene: TRBV28
J gene: TRBJ2-1
D gene: TRBD2
CDR3 protein: CASSRYLAGAYNEQFF
CDR3 DNA: TGTGCCAGCAGCCGCTACCTAGCGGGAGCTTACAATGAGCAGTTCTTC

clone size: .
V gene: TRBV19
J gene: TRBJ2-3
D gene: .
CDR3 protein: CASRNTDTQYF
CDR3 DNA: TGTGCCAGCCGGAACACAGATACGCAGTATTTT

clone size: .
V gene: TRBV5-1
J gene: TRBJ2-2
D gene: .
CDR3 protein: CASSLDGVGELFF
CDR3 DNA: TGCGCCAGCAGCTTGGACGGCGTCGGGGAGCTGTTTTTT

clone size: few
V gene: TRBV25-1
J gene: TRBJ1-1
D gene: .
CDR3 protein: CASNYPLGRTFF
CDR3 DNA: TGTGCCAGCAACTACCCCCTCGGCCGAACTTTCTTT

clone size: few
V gene: TRBV29-1
J gene: TRBJ2-5
D gene: TRBD1
CDR3 protein: CSVGQGRETQYF
CDR3 DNA: TGCAGCGTGGGACAGGGGCGAGAGACCCAGTACTTC

clone size: .
V gene: TRBV6-5
J gene: TRBJ2-2
D gene: .
CDR3 protein: CASSFILQENTGELFF
CDR3 DNA: TGTGCCAGCAGTTTCATTCTACAGGAGAACACCGGGGAGCTGTTTTTT

clone size: .
V gene: TRBV2
J gene: TRBJ2-7
D gene: .
CDR3 protein: CASSFDSTHEQYF
CDR3 DNA: TGTGCCAGCAGTTTCGACAGTACCCACGAGCAGTACTTC

clone size: .
V gene: TRBV7-2
J gene: TRBJ2-1
D gene: .
CDR3 protein: CASSNQGYEQFF
CDR3 DNA: TGTGCCAGCAGCAATCAGGGCTATGAGCAGTTCTTC

clone size: .
V gene: TRBV15
J gene: TRBJ2-7
D gene: TRBD1
CDR3 protein: CATSRSPGQGYEQYF
CDR3 DNA: TGTGCCACCAGCAGATCACCGGGACAGGGCTACGAGCAGTACTTC

clone size: .
V gene: TRBV4-2
J gene: TRBJ2-6
D gene: .
CDR3 protein: CASSQPGRGRASGANVLTF
CDR3 DNA: TGTGCCAGCAGCCAACCCGGCAGGGGAAGGGCCTCTGGGGCCAACGTCCTGACTTTC

clone size: .
V gene: TRBV23-1
J gene: TRBJ1-4
D gene: .
CDR3 protein: CASRRNEKLFF
CDR3 DNA: TGCGCCAGCAGGCGTAATGAAAAACTGTTTTTT

clone size: .
V gene: TRBV10-2
J gene: TRBJ2-5
D gene: TRBD1
CDR3 protein: CASSGQGARETQYF
CDR3 DNA: TGCGCCAGCTCGGGACAGGGGGCGAGGGAGACCCAGTACTTC

clone size: few
V gene: TRBV29-1
J gene: TRBJ2-5
D gene: .
CDR3 protein: CSVHQGPSQETQYF
CDR3 DNA: TGCAGCGTTCATCAGGGACCCTCACAAGAGACCCAGTACTTC

clone size: .
V gene: TRBV9
J gene: TRBJ2-5
D gene: TRBD1
CDR3 protein: CASSERDRGKTQYF
CDR3 DNA: TGTGCCAGCAGCGAAAGGGACAGAGGAAAGACCCAGTACTTC

clone size: .
V gene: TRBV27
J gene: TRBJ1-5
D gene: .
CDR3 protein: CASGLANQPQHF
CDR3 DNA: TGTGCCAGCGGATTAGCAAATCAGCCCCAGCATTTT

clone size: .
V gene: TRBV7-2
J gene: TRBJ2-7
D gene: .
CDR3 protein: CASSLAGGRTSYEQYF
CDR3 DNA: TGTGCCAGCAGCTTAGCGGGTGGGAGGACCTCCTACGAGCAGTACTTC

clone size: .
V gene: TRBV7-2
J gene: TRBJ2-3
D gene: .
CDR3 protein: CASSSADTQYF
CDR3 DNA: TGTGCCAGCAGCTCCGCAGATACGCAGTATTTT

clone size: few
V gene: TRBV29-1
J gene: TRBJ2-7
D gene: .
CDR3 protein: CSALRGDYEQYF
CDR3 DNA: TGCAGCGCTCTACGGGGAGACTACGAGCAGTACTTC

clone size: .
V gene: TRBV27
J gene: TRBJ2-7
D gene: .
CDR3 protein: CASTSRGYEQYF
CDR3 DNA: TGTGCCAGCACATCTAGGGGCTACGAGCAGTACTTC

clone size: few
V gene: TRBV7-9
J gene: TRBJ2-3
D gene: TRBD2
CDR3 protein: CASSFTGRTSGSTDTQYF
CDR3 DNA: TGTGCCAGCAGCTTCACAGGGCGGACTAGCGGGAGCACAGATACGCAGTATTTT

clone size: few
V gene: TRBV4-2
J gene: TRBJ2-1
D gene: .
CDR3 protein: CASSQGTNNEQFF
CDR3 DNA: TGTGCCAGCAGCCAAGGGACCAACAATGAGCAGTTCTTC

clone size: .
V gene: TRBV30
J gene: TRBJ2-1
D gene: .
CDR3 protein: CAWSVGRSVYNEQFF
CDR3 DNA: TGTGCCTGGAGTGTAGGGCGGTCGGTATACAATGAGCAGTTCTTC

clone size: many
V gene: TRBV29-1
J gene: TRBJ1-1
D gene: .
CDR3 protein: CSVGTIEAFF
CDR3 DNA: TGCAGCGTTGGAACCATTGAAGCTTTCTTT

clone size: few
V gene: TRBV6-1
J gene: TRBJ2-7
D gene: TRBD1
CDR3 protein: CASRARGHEQYF
CDR3 DNA: TGTGCCAGCAGGGCCAGGGGGCACGAGCAGTACTTC

clone size: .
V gene: TRBV30
J gene: TRBJ2-5
D gene: TRBD1
CDR3 protein: CAWSEQGFKETQYF
CDR3 DNA: TGTGCCTGGAGTGAACAGGGGTTTAAAGAGACCCAGTACTTC

clone size: few
V gene: TRBV15
J gene: TRBJ2-7
D gene: .
CDR3 protein: CATSRERGATYEQYF
CDR3 DNA: TGTGCCACCAGCAGAGAACGAGGTGCCACCTACGAGCAGTACTTC

clone size: .
V gene: TRBV18
J gene: TRBJ2-7
D gene: .
CDR3 protein: CASSPLRESYEQYF
CDR3 DNA: TGTGCCAGCTCACCTTTGAGGGAGTCCTACGAGCAGTACTTC

clone size: .
V gene: TRBV30
J gene: TRBJ2-1
D gene: .
CDR3 protein: CAWSVSQSNEQFF
CDR3 DNA: TGTGCCTGGAGTGTGTCCCAGTCCAATGAGCAGTTCTTC

clone size: .
V gene: TRBV19
J gene: TRBJ1-5
D gene: .
CDR3 protein: CASSFVGTGQPQHF
CDR3 DNA: TGTGCCAGTAGCTTCGTCGGCACCGGACAGCCCCAGCATTTT

clone size: .
V gene: TRBV29-1
J gene: TRBJ2-7
D gene: TRBD2
CDR3 protein: CSVELAGELEQYF
CDR3 DNA: TGCAGCGTTGAACTAGCGGGAGAACTCGAGCAGTACTTC

clone size: .
V gene: TRBV15
J gene: TRBJ2-7
D gene: .
CDR3 protein: CATSRDPRRTGPLYEQYF
CDR3 DNA: TGTGCCACCAGCAGAGATCCGAGACGCACCGGTCCCCTCTACGAGCAGTACTTC

clone size: few
V gene: TRBV2
J gene: TRBJ1-1
D gene: .
CDR3 protein: CASSDLTSNTEAFF
CDR3 DNA: TGTGCCAGCAGTGACCTAACCTCGAACACTGAAGCTTTCTTT

clone size: .
V gene: TRBV6-1
J gene: TRBJ2-5
D gene: TRBD1
CDR3 protein: CASSAGQLVVVGETQYF
CDR3 DNA: TGTGCCAGCAGTGCGGGACAGCTCGTTGTCGTTGGGGAGACCCAGTACTTC

clone size: .
V gene: TRBV29-1
J gene: TRBJ1-2
D gene: .
CDR3 protein: CSVDRGNLNYGYTF
CDR3 DNA: TGCAGCGTTGATAGGGGGAACCTGAACTATGGCTACACCTTC

clone size: .
V gene: TRBV7-9
J gene: TRBJ2-7
D gene: TRBD1
CDR3 protein: CASSPISGGLGDEQYF
CDR3 DNA: TGTGCCAGCAGCCCCATCTCAGGGGGTCTAGGCGACGAGCAGTACTTC

clone size: .
V gene: TRBV19
J gene: TRBJ1-3
D gene: TRBD1
CDR3 protein: CASSLLQGTSSGNTIYF
CDR3 DNA: TGTGCCAGTAGTCTCTTACAGGGGACCTCCTCTGGAAACACCATATATTTT

clone size: .
V gene: TRBV27
J gene: TRBJ2-7
D gene: .
CDR3 protein: CASSLGYQGRFHEQYF
CDR3 DNA: TGTGCCAGCAGTTTAGGGTATCAGGGGCGATTCCACGAGCAGTACTTC

clone size: .
V gene: TRBV30
J gene: TRBJ1-5
D gene: .
CDR3 protein: CAWSRSSQPQHF
CDR3 DNA: TGTGCCTGGAGTAGGAGCAGTCAGCCCCAGCATTTT

clone size: .
V gene: TRBV29-1
J gene: TRBJ2-7
D gene: .
CDR3 protein: CSVRPGYEQYF
CDR3 DNA: TGCAGCGTTCGACCTGGTTACGAGCAGTACTTC

clone size: .
V gene: TRBV7-6
J gene: TRBJ1-2
D gene: .
CDR3 protein: CASSPAPSYGYTF
CDR3 DNA: TGTGCCAGCAGCCCAGCCCCTTCTTATGGCTACACCTTC

clone size: many
V gene: TRBV28
J gene: TRBJ2-5
D gene: TRBD2
CDR3 protein: CASKLAGTVEETQYF
CDR3 DNA: TGTGCCAGCAAATTAGCGGGAACGGTGGAAGAGACCCAGTACTTC

clone size: .
V gene: TRBV27
J gene: TRBJ1-5
D gene: .
CDR3 protein: CASRNMGNQPQHF
CDR3 DNA: TGTGCCAGCCGGAACATGGGCAATCAGCCCCAGCATTTT

clone size: few
V gene: TRBV25-1
J gene: TRBJ2-7
D gene: TRBD1
CDR3 protein: CARATGGDYEQYF
CDR3 DNA: TGTGCCAGAGCGACAGGGGGCGACTACGAGCAGTACTTC

clone size: .
V gene: TRBV6-5
J gene: TRBJ2-1
D gene: TRBD2
CDR3 protein: CASRQTSGKQFF
CDR3 DNA: TGTGCCAGCAGACAAACTAGCGGGAAGCAGTTCTTC

clone size: .
V gene: TRBV10-3
J gene: TRBJ2-5
D gene: TRBD2
CDR3 protein: CAISESPSGKGAQYF
CDR3 DNA: TGTGCCATCAGTGAGTCCCCTAGCGGGAAGGGGGCCCAGTACTTC

clone size: .
V gene: TRBV4-1
J gene: TRBJ1-4
D gene: .
CDR3 protein: CASSPMASLREKLFF
CDR3 DNA: TGCGCCAGCAGTCCGATGGCGTCCCTTAGGGAAAAACTGTTTTTT

clone size: .
V gene: TRBV5-1
J gene: TRBJ2-6
D gene: .
CDR3 protein: CASSLDWSPGANVLTF
CDR3 DNA: TGCGCCAGCAGCCTTGATTGGAGCCCTGGGGCCAACGTCCTGACTTTC

clone size: .
V gene: TRBV5-1
J gene: TRBJ1-1
D gene: TRBD1
CDR3 protein: CASSLAVGTGDTEAFF
CDR3 DNA: TGCGCCAGCAGCTTGGCCGTCGGGACAGGGGACACTGAAGCTTTCTTT

clone size: .
V gene: TRBV29-1
J gene: TRBJ2-1
D gene: .
CDR3 protein: CSVGRTEEQFF
CDR3 DNA: TGCAGCGTTGGACGGACGGAGGAGCAGTTCTTC

clone size: .
V gene: TRBV28
J gene: TRBJ1-5
D gene: TRBD1
CDR3 protein: CASKGIKGARGNQPQHF
CDR3 DNA: TGTGCCAGCAAAGGAATCAAGGGGGCGCGAGGGAATCAGCCCCAGCATTTT

clone size: few
V gene: TRBV29-1
J gene: TRBJ1-2
D gene: TRBD1
CDR3 protein: CSVGSGGPYGYTF
CDR3 DNA: TGCAGCGTTGGGTCAGGGGGGCCCTATGGCTACACCTTC